The 22 T cell receptor beta chains below were found in one sample sequenced in a study of spatial heterogeneity in lung cancer (dated by TCRdb to between 2018 and 2021). The time point label on this specimen signifies: sample taken at primary tumor resection. The protocol used for the library was 5' RACE. Instrument used: NextSeq 500. TCRdb's own reprocessing of the public reads used fastp at Q25 and MiXCR and kept productive beta chains. Every distinct CDR3 protein forms one entry, paired with its most common genes and DNA. In all, the sample holds around 63,000 distinct CDR3 sequences, and about 6.6% of those were seen once. The biggest ten clones account for about 15% of the sample. This specimen consisted of PBMCs, obtained at surgery. Receptor source: a female donor with early-stage non-small cell lung cancer.

The chain has TRBV29-1 and TRBJ1-1, with TRBD1 matching over 10 bases. The CDR3 spans 14 residues. J lost 0 bases, V lost 5 bases, and 3 bases had no gene match. CDR1 SQVTM and CDR2 ANQGSEA come from the germline V gene. CDR3 nucleotide sequence: TGCAGCGTTCTGGGACAGGGGTTGAACACTGAAGCTTTCTTT. Amino acid sequence: CSVLGQGLNTEAFF.

This clonotype was observed many times. V and J are TRBV28 and TRBJ1-1, with D possibly TRBD1 on 5 matching bases. CDR1 is MDHEN, CDR2 SYDVKM, per germline. The CDR3 loop spans 15 amino acids. V lost 4 bases to trimming and J lost 4 bases, with 16 bases between them. The CDR3 region is CASSSSGGTRTEAFF. The CDR3 DNA reads as TGTGCCAGCAGTTCCTCCGGGGGGACCCGCACTGAAGCTTTCTTT.

This chain connects TRBV6-1 to TRBJ2-3; TRBD1 might be the D (6 bases). Trimming took 11 bases from V and 1 from J, leaving 13 bases between them. CDR1 is MNHNS and CDR2 is SASEGT in the germline V gene. The CDR3 length is 13 residues. The CDR3 loop is CAVRGGGTDTQYF. The CDR3 DNA reads TGTGCCGTCCGAGGGGGAGGCACAGATACGCAGTATTTT.

By share of the sample, this clonotype is medium-sized. This chain uses TRBV7-9 with TRBJ2-3, with D possibly matching TRBD2 (6 bases). The CDR3 has 16 residues. The V end was cut by 8 bases, the J end by 1 base, with 19 bases between. Germline V gene lookup returns CDR1 SEHNR and CDR2 FQNEAQ (reference sequence). As DNA, the CDR3 is TGTGCCAGCGATTCATTGGGGGGAGGTCGCACAGATACGCAGTATTTT. Its protein product is CASDSLGGGRTDTQYF.

This clonotype has a count of ten or more. V is TRBV2 and J is TRBJ2-7; the D is unclear. The CDR3 has 12 amino acids. Trimming cost V 6 bases and J 2 bases, with 8 bases left between them. Germline V lookup: CDR1 SNHLY, CDR2 FYNNEI. CDR3: CASSATPYEQYV. The CDR3 nucleotides read TGTGCCAGCAGCGCAACACCCTACGAGCAGTACGTC.

This clonotype was found many times. The chain is built from TRBV28 and TRBJ2-1, with TRBD2 identical over 8 bases. The CDR3 loop spans 15 amino acids. The V gene's germline CDR1 is MDHEN and CDR2 SYDVKM. V was pared by 7 bases and J by 4 bases, with 9 bases of the junction left unmatched. CDR3 DNA: TGTGCCAGCATACCGGGAGGGCAAAGATACAATGAGCAGTTCTTC. It encodes CASIPGGQRYNEQFF.

This clonotype has at least ten counts. The chain links TRBV5-1 to TRBJ1-1; 7 bases map to TRBD1. The germline gives CDR1 SGHRS, CDR2 YFSETQ. V was pared by 7 bases and J by 5 bases, with 17 bases of the junction left unmatched. CDR3 size: 16 residues. The CDR3 nucleotides are TGCGCCAGCCGACCTACCTACAGGGGAGGTGAAACTGAAGCTTTCTTT. This gives the protein CASRPTYRGGETEAFF.

The table lists this clonotype with many counts. V gene TRBV20-1 combines with J gene TRBJ1-4; TRBD1 agrees at 9 bases. Trimming at V came to 6 bases and at J to 2 bases, leaving 4 bases not matched to a gene. This CDR3 contains 14 residues. The V gene's germline CDR1 is DFQATT and CDR2 SNEGSKA (reference sequence). The CDR3 loop is CSAYDRGTNEKLFF. The CDR3 DNA follows: TGCAGTGCGTATGACAGGGGGACTAATGAAAAACTGTTTTTT.

The chain couples TRBV6-6 to TRBJ1-5; 10 bases agree with TRBD1. There are 14 residues in the CDR3. V lost 5 bases, J lost 9 bases, and 7 bases stayed unmatched. CDR1 and CDR2 from the germline V gene are MNHNY and SVGAGI (reference sequence). CDR3 coding DNA: TGTGCCAGCAGTCAAGGGGACAGGGGAAGGCCCCAGCATTTT. Protein sequence: CASSQGDRGRPQHF.

In regard to this clonotype: A much larger clone differs by one base, so this may be a read error. The V call is TRBV20-1, the J call TRBJ1-5, with a weak D call TRBD1 (5 bases). CDR1 DFQATT and CDR2 SNEGSKA come from the germline V gene (reference sequence). CDR3 size: 12 residues. CDR3 region: CSARDSNQTQHF. The DNA of the CDR3 is TGCAGTGCTCGAGACAGTAATCAGACCCAGCATTTT.

This clonotype was seen repeatedly, ten times or more. The V gene is TRBV20-1, the J gene TRBJ1-6; D is uncertain. The CDR3 spans 12 residues. Trimming took 7 bases from V and 7 from J, leaving 11 bases between them. Germline values: CDR1 DFQATT, CDR2 SNEGSKA (reference sequence). The CDR3 DNA sequence: TGCAGTGTCAAGAGTGGGAATTCACCCCTCCACTTT. Protein: CSVKSGNSPLHF.

This clonotype was counted at least ten times. The chain is built from TRBV29-1 and TRBJ2-3; 7 bases map to TRBD1. There are 16 residues in the CDR3. The germline V gene encodes CDR1 SQVTM and CDR2 ANQGSEA. J gave up 2 bases and V 1 base, and 9 bases lay outside the gene matches. For the CDR3, the DNA is TGCAGCGTTGAAGGGCGACAGGGAAGGCCCACAGATACGCAGTATTTT. Translating it yields CSVEGRQGRPTDTQYF.

On this clonotype itself: This sequence may be a read error, since a much larger clone differs from it by one base. V gene TRBV3-1 combines with J gene TRBJ1-2; D call uncertain. CDR3 size: 12 residues. Germline CDR1 reads LGHDT; CDR2 reads YNNKEL (reference sequence). In nucleotides, the CDR3 is TGTGCCAGCAGCCAAGGGACTTTTGGCTACCCCTTC. It encodes CASSQGTFGYPF.

This clonotype occurred a few times. The chain uses TRBV12-3 or TRBV12-4 and TRBJ1-6; no clear D. The CDR3 totals 14 residues. With 6 bases removed from V and 4 bases from J, the gap between germline ends came to 10 bases. CDR3: CASSLGSYNSPLHF. The CDR3 DNA is TGTGCCAGCAGCCTAGGGAGTTATAATTCACCCCTCCACTTT.

In this sample, this clonotype turned up a few times. J is TRBJ1-3 and V is TRBV9, with 7 bases matching TRBD1. The CDR3 runs 15 residues. Germline lookup yields CDR1 SGDLS and CDR2 YYNGEE. The trim removed 3 bases at V and 5 bases at J, leaving 8 bases unmatched. The chain's CDR3 is CASSETGTDRNTIYF. The DNA for the CDR3 is TGTGCCAGCAGCGAGACCGGGACAGATCGAAACACCATATATTTT.

Comments on this clonotype: A much larger clone is a single base away; this may be a read error. The chain couples TRBV7-2 to TRBJ2-1; the match to TRBD2 covers 9 bases. Germline CDR1 and CDR2: SGHTA and FQGNSA. With V trimmed by 7 bases and J by 9 bases, 7 bases remained unmatched. CDR3 size: 13 residues. Here the CDR3 DNA reads TGTGCCAGCAACTCACCGACTAGCGGTGAGCAGTTCTTC. Its translation is CASNSPTSGEQFF.

This clonotype was observed many times. CDR3 protein: CSARDPLGNQPQHF. CDR3 nucleotide sequence: TGCAGTGCTAGGGACCCTTTGGGCAATCAGCCCCAGCATTTT. The J gene is TRBJ1-5, the V gene TRBV20-1, with no clear D. Germline CDR1 reads DFQATT; CDR2 reads SNEGSKA (reference sequence). The CDR3 spans 14 residues. V was clipped by 3 bases and J by 2 bases, with 11 bases between them.

This clonotype was counted at least ten times. The V and J genes are TRBV7-9 and TRBJ2-7; 15 bases are a match to TRBD2. This CDR3 contains 19 residues. The ends lost 5 bases at V and 1 base at J; junction bases unmatched: 12. In germline, CDR1 is SEHNR, CDR2 FQNEAQ (reference sequence). The CDR3 DNA sequence: TGTGCCAGCAGCCCCGTTGAGGGACTAGCGGGAGGCCCATCCTACGAGCAGTACTTC. It specifies CASSPVEGLAGGPSYEQYF.

There are a few counts of this clonotype. This chain connects TRBV12-3 or TRBV12-4 to TRBJ2-1, with 13 positions matching TRBD2. The CDR3 spans 13 residues. The V and J ends lost 8 bases and 13 bases, in that order; junction bases with no gene match: 8. CDR3 in amino acids: CASWGGTSGAQFF. CDR3 in DNA: TGTGCCAGCTGGGGAGGGACTAGCGGGGCCCAGTTCTTC.

This clonotype was seen a handful of times. The V and J genes are TRBV20-1 and TRBJ1-6; TRBD1 might be the D (6 bases). This CDR3 has 15 amino acids. CDR1 is DFQATT, CDR2 SNEGSKA, per germline (reference sequence). The V gene lost 0 bases and the J gene lost 6 bases, with 12 bases spanning the gap. The CDR3 DNA reads TGCAGTGCTAGAGATCAGGGACATCTTAATTCACCCCTCCACTTT. Translating gives CSARDQGHLNSPLHF.

This clonotype was seen more than once but under ten times. The chain employs TRBV5-1 and TRBJ2-7; 9 positions match TRBD2. The CDR3 is 16 amino acids. Germline V gene sequence: CDR1 SGHRS, CDR2 YFSETQ. V was clipped by 1 base and J by 0 bases; unmatched bases: 5. CDR3 amino acids: CASSLRLAESSYEQYF. CDR3 sequence (DNA): TGCGCCAGCAGCTTGAGACTAGCGGAGAGCTCCTACGAGCAGTACTTC.

This clonotype was seen at least ten times. The chain carries TRBV4-1 and TRBJ2-1, with 10 bases identical to TRBD2. After removal of 4 bases from V and 10 bases from J, the junction contained 10 bases not matched to a gene. CDR1 is MGHRA and CDR2 is YSYEKL in the germline V gene. This CDR3 region has 15 residues. The DNA of the CDR3 is TGCGCCAGCAGCCCCCGGGAGCGGGGGGGCGGCGAGCAGTTCTTC. It specifies CASSPRERGGGEQFF.